The 13 T cell receptor beta chains below come from one sample, sequenced in a study of CD8 T cells in ankylosing spondylitis. Study-wide points: It appeared that ankylosing spondylitis blood was characterized by a TCR beta motif of several highly homologous variants.

TCRdb reprocessed the 5' RACE reads via MiXCR and lists one record per CDR3 protein. In the table there are some 840,000 distinct CDR3 sequences, around 11% of which are singletons. What these receptors recognize is not known. The specimen was blood, either unsorted or a sorted T cell fraction (not recorded which). The receptor set was obtained from a male donor with ankylosing spondylitis.

This clonotype was seen repeatedly, ten times or more. The chain couples TRBV7-2 to TRBJ2-3; TRBD2 is a possible D gene (5 bases). The V gene lost 8 bases and the J gene lost 8 bases, with 14 bases spanning the gap. The CDR3 totals 12 residues. Germline CDR1 SGHTA, CDR2 FQGNSA. CDR3 nucleotide sequence: TGTGCCAGCGGACTTTTCGAAACTACGCAGTATTTT. Translated, it gives CASGLFETTQYF.

Only a few counts were recorded for this clonotype. V is TRBV7-2 and J is TRBJ1-1; D call uncertain. The V end lost 3 bases, the J end lost 0 bases, and 8 bases lay between the germline ends. The CDR3 contains 14 residues. Germline CDR1 and CDR2: SGHTA and FQGNSA. CDR3 sequence: CASSFHPMNTEAFF. As DNA, the CDR3 is TGTGCCAGCAGCTTTCATCCCATGAACACTGAAGCTTTCTTT.

The CDR3 region is CASSLAKGEGQYF. CDR3 nucleotides: TGCGCCAGCAGCTTGGCCAAAGGAGAGGGGCAGTACTTC. This chain joins TRBV5-1 and TRBJ2-7; TRBD2 might be the D (5 bases). The germline V gene has CDR1 SGHRS and CDR2 YFSETQ. V was shortened by 0 bases and J by 9 bases, with 13 bases between the two germline ends. The CDR3 has 13 residues.

This clonotype showed up just a few times. The J gene is TRBJ2-4, the V gene TRBV29-1; no clear D. The CDR3 length is 12 residues. V was pared by 0 bases and J by 6 bases, with 6 bases between. Germline V lookup: CDR1 SQVTM, CDR2 ANQGSEA. The CDR3: CSVEEVRNIQYF. CDR3 DNA: TGCAGCGTTGAAGAGGTCAGAAACATTCAGTACTTC.

The genes are TRBV29-1 and TRBJ2-3; D is possibly TRBD1 or TRBD2 (5 bases each). The CDR3 has 14 amino acids. Germline loops: CDR1 SQVTM, CDR2 ANQGSEA. V was trimmed by 5 bases and J by 5 bases, leaving 17 bases between them. The CDR3 loop reads CSVPGTYDLDTQYF. CDR3 DNA: TGCAGCGTTCCCGGGACCTACGACCTAGATACGCAGTATTTT.

This clonotype has more than one count but fewer than ten. V and J are TRBV4-3 and TRBJ2-1, with 13 bases fitting TRBD2. Unmatched junction bases numbered 9, after V lost 2 bases and J lost 2 bases. The CDR3 contains 19 residues. Germline values: CDR1 LGHNA, CDR2 YSLEER. The CDR3 protein is CASSQKAGTSGAAYNEQFF. The CDR3 DNA reads as TGCGCCAGCAGCCAAAAAGCCGGGACTAGCGGGGCCGCCTACAATGAGCAGTTCTTC.

This clonotype has at least ten counts. The CDR3 reads CASSPFGAGEETQYF. CDR3 DNA: TGTGCCAGCAGTCCTTTCGGGGCAGGGGAAGAGACCCAGTACTTC. J is TRBJ2-5 and V is TRBV28; D possibly corresponds to TRBD1 (6 bases). CDR1 is MDHEN and CDR2 is SYDVKM in the germline V gene. The V gene lost 5 bases and the J gene lost 3 bases, with 16 bases spanning the gap. The CDR3 extends over 15 amino acids.

This clonotype was counted many times. V gene TRBV29-1 combines with J gene TRBJ2-7, with 11 bases that match TRBD2. CDR1 is SQVTM and CDR2 is ANQGSEA in the germline V gene. V shed 6 bases, J shed 0 bases, and the junction held 7 bases outside the gene matches. CDR3 size: 15 residues. CDR3 amino acids: CSVAFGTSGSYEQYF. In DNA, the CDR3 is TGCAGCGTCGCCTTCGGGACTAGCGGCTCCTACGAGCAGTACTTC.

A few counts support this clonotype. V and J are TRBV20-1 and TRBJ2-7; D is uncertain. CDR1 and CDR2 from the germline V gene are DFQATT and SNEGSKA (reference sequence). Trimming stripped 3 bases from V and 2 bases from J, with 8 bases between. The CDR3 covers 12 residues. CDR3 DNA: TGCAGTGCTAGCTTCGACCCCTACGAGCAGTACTTC. It yields the protein CSASFDPYEQYF.

This chain connects TRBV6-5 to TRBJ1-2; D is unresolved. The CDR3 has 17 residues. Germline CDR1 MNHEY, CDR2 SVGAGI. Trimming left V 0 bases short and J 4 bases short, with 18 bases between. The CDR3 bases are TGTGCCAGCAGTTACTCTACACCCTCGGGCGAAGGCTATGGCTACACCTTC. Its protein is CASSYSTPSGEGYGYTF.

This clonotype was counted ten times or more. V gene TRBV20-1 combines with J gene TRBJ1-5, with TRBD1 identical over 9 bases. V shed 6 bases and J 4 bases; nucleotides not matched to a gene: 1. Germline-derived CDR1 and CDR2 are DFQATT and SNEGSKA (reference sequence). The CDR3 covers 12 residues. The CDR3 region is CSAGTGNQPQHF. CDR3 DNA sequence: TGCAGTGCCGGGACAGGGAATCAGCCCCAGCATTTT.

This chain uses TRBV10-3 with TRBJ2-5; D could derive from TRBD1 or TRBD2 (5 bases each). Germline CDR1 reads ENHRY; CDR2 reads SYGVKD. This CDR3 is 13 amino acids long. Trimming left V 3 bases short and J 5 bases short, with 10 bases between. The CDR3 DNA follows: TGTGCCATCAGTGAACGAGGGGAGGAGACCCAGTACTTC. Translation: CAISERGEETQYF.

The sample holds a few counts of this clonotype. CDR3 amino acids: CASSTAGFRYEQYF. The CDR3 DNA sequence: TGTGCCAGCAGTACAGCCGGGTTTAGATACGAGCAGTACTTC. The rearrangement joins TRBV6-2 or TRBV6-3 to TRBJ2-7; D ambiguous. V lost 5 bases and J 4 bases, leaving 15 bases between the germline ends. This CDR3 spans 14 amino acids. Germline V gene sequence: CDR1 MNHEY, CDR2 SVGEGT.